This T cell receptor beta chain stems from a study of Ad26.COV2.S vaccination and SARS-CoV-2 variants. Study as a whole: Each vaccinee took Ad26.COV2.S intramuscularly, once or twice 56 days apart.

This CDR3 spans 16 amino acids. CDR1 is SEHNR and CDR2 is FQNEAQ in the germline V gene (reference sequence). The ends lost 6 bases at V and 6 bases at J; junction bases unmatched: 14. Treatment reported: about 20 received Ad26.COV2.S at low or high dose, single or two shots; five or six received placebo; per-sample allocation not given. The investigators took samples on day 63 after the first vaccine or placebo injection. Sequencing was performed with immunoSEQ multiplex PCR; in TCRdb, only in-frame clones are kept and a portion is missing. The table shows some 250,000 clones, with roughly 90% occurring only once.

The chain couples TRBV7-9 to TRBJ2-3; 8 positions match TRBD2. Specimen: peripheral blood, collected in a trial of Ad26.COV2.S vaccine versus placebo. This receptor was obtained from a person aged 18-65 years who received the Ad26.COV2.S COVID-19 vaccine or a placebo. The CDR3 region has the DNA TGTGCCAGCAGACCCAGCGGGGGCCATTTCGGGGATACGCAGTATTTT. Residues: CASRPSGGHFGDTQYF.